The 22 T cell receptor beta chains in this list originate from one sample, sequenced in a study of T-cell memory formation after mild COVID-19. TCRdb used MiXCR to reprocess the 5' RACE reads, holding one entry per CDR3 protein. The table has around 29,000 distinct CDR3 sequences, roughly a sixth seen once; the top ten hold over 1.1%. The sequenced sample was PBMCs or a T cell subset sorted from them (not recorded which). These receptors were collected from an adult who had mild COVID-19 (a few samples of this study predate the infection). Cell type and time point are not known.

In its sample, this clonotype was seen a few times. The rearrangement links TRBV6-1 to TRBJ1-3; TRBD1 matches 7 bases. This CDR3 comprises 14 residues. V was clipped by 5 bases and J by 3 bases; unmatched bases: 4. CDR1 is MNHNS, CDR2 SASEGT, per germline. CDR3 coding DNA: TGTGCCAGCAGTACCGGGACAGTTGGAAACACCATATATTTT. Residues: CASSTGTVGNTIYF.

This clonotype was observed a handful of times. This chain joins TRBV29-1 and TRBJ1-5; weak D call: TRBD1 (5 bases). Looked up from germline, CDR1 is SQVTM and CDR2 is ANQGSEA. Trimming shortened V by 7 bases and J by 2 bases, and 12 bases separated the two germline ends. The CDR3 extends over 13 amino acids. CDR3 sequence (DNA): TGCAGCGCCCTCCAGGGTCGCAATCAGCCCCAGCATTTT. It yields the protein CSALQGRNQPQHF.

This sequence joins TRBV6-5 and TRBJ1-1; D unclear. The V gene's germline CDR1 is MNHEY and CDR2 SVGAGI. This CDR3 is built from 15 residues. The V end lost 6 bases, the J end lost 5 bases, and 19 bases lay between the germline ends. CDR3: CASSPSEVGLTEAFF. The CDR3 bases are TGTGCCAGCAGCCCCTCCGAAGTAGGGCTGACTGAAGCTTTCTTT.

There are many counts of this clonotype. The J gene is TRBJ2-5, the V gene TRBV6-5; tentatively, D is TRBD2 (6 bases). The V gene's germline CDR1 is MNHEY and CDR2 SVGAGI. CDR3 length equals 13 residues. Trimming stripped 6 bases from V and 0 bases from J, with 8 bases between. CDR3 sequence (DNA): TGTGCCAGCAGCCGACTAGACCAAGAGACCCAGTACTTC. Its protein is CASSRLDQETQYF.

This clonotype was counted many times. V usage is TRBV7-2 and J usage is TRBJ2-5; 15 bases align to TRBD2. V lost 1 base to trimming and J lost 5 bases; unmatched junction nucleotides: 8. Germline V lookup: CDR1 SGHTA, CDR2 FQGNSA. The CDR3 has 18 amino acids. CDR3 in DNA: TGTGCCAGCAGCTTAGATCCCGGACTAGCGGGAGGGCCGGAGACCCAGTACTTC. Amino acids: CASSLDPGLAGGPETQYF.

V usage is TRBV5-6 and J usage is TRBJ2-5; 8 nucleotides match TRBD2. The germline CDR1 and CDR2 sequences are SGHDT and YYEEEE. This CDR3 spans 15 amino acids. J gave up 2 bases and V 4 bases, and 7 bases lay outside the gene matches. CDR3: CASSQIGRGQETQYF. CDR3 sequence (DNA): TGTGCCAGCAGCCAGATCGGGAGGGGGCAAGAGACCCAGTACTTC. Drawing the rest from reference TRBV5-6 and TRBJ2-5, the complete variable domain is DAGVTQSPTHLIKTRGQQVTLRCSPKSGHDTVSWYQQALGQGPQFIFQYYEEEERQRGNFPDRFSGHQFPNYSSELNVNALLLGDSALYLCASSQIGRGQETQYFGPGTRLLVL.

This clonotype was detected once. This could be a read error, since a much larger clone is one nucleotide away. The chain employs TRBV9 and TRBJ2-2; D gene unclear. Germline CDR1 is SGDLS and CDR2 is YYNGEE. Trimming removed 1 base at V and 1 base at J, with 8 bases between. This CDR3 contains 15 residues. The CDR3 DNA reads as TGTGCCAGCAGCGTATCTATACGGAACACCGGGGAGCTGTTTTTT. Protein product: CASSVSIRNTGELFF.

This clonotype was picked up one time. J is TRBJ1-5 and V is TRBV4-1, with D unclear. CDR1 and CDR2 (germline): MGHRA, YSYEKL. This CDR3 has 15 residues. V lost 4 bases, J lost 2 bases, and 12 bases lay in between. CDR3 region: CASSPTGLGNQPQHF. CDR3 coding DNA: TGCGCCAGCAGCCCGACCGGCTTGGGCAATCAGCCCCAGCATTTT.

This clonotype was recorded many times. V usage is TRBV5-1 and J usage is TRBJ2-1, with D perhaps matching TRBD1 (5 bases). V was pared by 4 bases and J by 10 bases, with 15 bases between. From germline, CDR1 is SGHRS and CDR2 YFSETQ. This CDR3 comprises 13 residues. CDR3 nucleotide sequence: TGCGCCAGCAGCGTAAACAGGCAAAAAGAGCAGTTCTTC. Translating it yields CASSVNRQKEQFF.

This clonotype was seen more than once but under ten times. This chain connects TRBV5-1 to TRBJ2-1, with a weak D call TRBD2 (6 bases). V was clipped by 0 bases and J by 6 bases, with 10 bases between them. The length of the CDR3 is 14 residues. The germline V gene has CDR1 SGHRS and CDR2 YFSETQ. CDR3 sequence (DNA): TGCGCCAGCAGCTTGGAGGTAGCGGTCAATGAGCAGTTCTTC. Its translation is CASSLEVAVNEQFF.

The sample holds many counts of this clonotype. Here the CDR3 DNA reads TGTGCCAGCAGTTTCCCCGACAATGAGCAGTTCTTC. Its translation: CASSFPDNEQFF. The V and J genes are TRBV28 and TRBJ2-1; D is ambiguous. The CDR3 runs to 12 residues. Germline V lookup: CDR1 MDHEN, CDR2 SYDVKM. Between the trimmed V and J ends, which lost 3 bases and 5 bases, there was a span of 5 bases. Filled out from reference TRBV28 and TRBJ2-1, the complete variable domain reads DVKVTQSSRYLVKRTGEKVFLECVQDMDHENMFWYRQDPGLGLRLIYFSYDVKMKEKGDIPEGYSVSREKKERFSLILESASTNQTSMYLCASSFPDNEQFFGPGTRLTVL.

The chain carries TRBV7-6 and TRBJ2-7; 9 positions agree with TRBD1. J lost 0 bases, V lost 5 bases, and 2 bases had no gene match. Germline V lookup: CDR1 SGHVS, CDR2 FNYEAQ. The CDR3 is 14 amino acids. For the CDR3, the DNA is TGTGCCAGCAGCCCGGACAGGGGCTCCTACGAGCAGTACTTC. Translation: CASSPDRGSYEQYF.

This clonotype was counted many times. The chain links TRBV6-1 to TRBJ2-7; TRBD2 is a possible D gene (5 bases). Trimming removed 4 bases from V and 7 bases from J, with 17 bases in between. This CDR3 has 14 amino acids. CDR1 is MNHNS and CDR2 is SASEGT in the germline V gene. CDR3 coding DNA: TGTGCCAGCAGTGTGATGAGTATAGGCGGGGAGCAGTACTTC. Its translation: CASSVMSIGGEQYF.

This chain links TRBV18 with TRBJ2-1; D might be TRBD1 (6 bases). Trimming left V 3 bases short and J 8 bases short, with 20 bases between. From germline, CDR1 is KGHSH and CDR2 LQKENI. This CDR3 contains 16 residues. For the CDR3, the DNA is TGTGCCAGCTCACCTTATCTATGGACAGCTCGGGATGAGCAGTTCTTC. It is translated as CASSPYLWTARDEQFF.

This chain links TRBV20-1 with TRBJ1-5; D is undetermined. The CDR3 has 15 residues. Trimming stripped 5 bases from V and 1 base from J, with 15 bases between. Per the germline V gene, CDR1 is DFQATT and CDR2 is SNEGSKA (reference sequence). The CDR3 spells CSAVDRLGSNQPQHF. Here the CDR3 DNA reads TGCAGTGCTGTAGACCGGCTAGGAAGCAATCAGCCCCAGCATTTT.

This clonotype was counted many times. The chain joins TRBV4-1 to TRBJ1-1, with 9 bases that match TRBD1. The CDR3 runs 15 residues. Germline V gene data show CDR1 as MGHRA and CDR2 as YSYEKL. Trimming took 7 bases from V and 1 from J; bases not matched to a gene: 7. The CDR3 region has the DNA TGCGCCAGCATACAGGGGGCAGGAAGGAACACTGAAGCTTTCTTT. Translating it yields CASIQGAGRNTEAFF.

This clonotype has a count of ten or more. This chain uses TRBV7-6 with TRBJ1-5, with D perhaps matching TRBD1 (5 bases). Deletions cut 5 bases from V and 3 bases from J, with 11 bases between. Germline lookup yields CDR1 SGHVS and CDR2 FNYEAQ. The CDR3 is 14 residues long. CDR3 coding DNA: TGTGCCAGCAGCGCAGGGTCCCCCAATCAGCCCCAGCATTTT. Encoded protein: CASSAGSPNQPQHF. The complete variable domain, with remaining parts taken from reference TRBV7-6 and TRBJ1-5, reads GAGVSQSPRYKVTKRGQDVALRCDPISGHVSLYWYRQALGQGPEFLTYFNYEAQQDKSGLPNDRFSAERPEGSISTLTIQRTEQRDSAMYRCASSAGSPNQPQHFGDGTRLSIL.

This clonotype was picked up many times. The CDR3 region is CSVEVDSGNTIYF. Here the CDR3 DNA reads TGCAGCGTTGAAGTGGACTCTGGAAACACCATATATTTT. J is TRBJ1-3 and V is TRBV29-1; D call uncertain. Germline V gene sequence: CDR1 SQVTM, CDR2 ANQGSEA. V was trimmed by 1 base and J by 0 bases, leaving 4 bases between them. The CDR3 sequence is 13 residues long.

This clonotype has a count of ten or more. The genes are TRBV5-1 and TRBJ2-4; 13 bases match TRBD2. Trimming took 3 bases from V and 0 from J; bases not matched to a gene: 6. The CDR3 spans 18 residues. Germline V gene data show CDR1 as SGHRS and CDR2 as YFSETQ. The CDR3 sequence: CASSWGTSGVIAKNIQYF. For the CDR3, the DNA is TGCGCCAGCAGCTGGGGGACTAGCGGGGTTATAGCCAAAAACATTCAGTACTTC. The variable domain in full, completed from reference TRBV5-1 and TRBJ2-4, reads KAGVTQTPRYLIKTRGQQVTLSCSPISGHRSVSWYQQTPGQGLQFLFEYFSETQRNKGNFPGRFSGRQFSNSRSEMNVSTLELGDSALYLCASSWGTSGVIAKNIQYFGAGTRLSVL.

J is TRBJ1-1 and V is TRBV24-1; D might be TRBD1 (5 bases). The CDR3 is 15 amino acids. With 6 bases removed from V and 3 bases from J, the gap between germline ends came to 16 bases. Germline-derived CDR1 and CDR2 are KGHDR and SFDVKD. The DNA for the CDR3 is TGTGCCACCAGTTACGGGCCGGGGCGTGACACTGAAGCTTTCTTT. This sequence encodes CATSYGPGRDTEAFF.

Sample share makes this clonotype medium-sized. The rearrangement uses TRBV12-3 or TRBV12-4 and TRBJ2-1, with TRBD2 matching 7 bases. The CDR3 consists of 15 residues. The J segment lost 6 bases and the V segment lost 4 bases, leaving 9 bases of the junction unmatched. The CDR3 nucleotides read TGTGCCAGCAGTTCTCAGCGGGGACCCAGCAATGAGCAGTTCTTC. Amino acids: CASSSQRGPSNEQFF.

The chain joins TRBV9 to TRBJ1-1; tentative D call: TRBD1 (6 bases). From germline, CDR1 is SGDLS and CDR2 YYNGEE. This CDR3 is built from 14 residues. Deletions cut 3 bases from V and 4 bases from J, with 13 bases between. The CDR3 loop reads CASSAGGGVTEAFF. The CDR3 DNA is TGTGCCAGCAGCGCCGGAGGGGGGGTCACTGAAGCTTTCTTT.